The entry below describes one T cell receptor beta chain. Its target is unknown. Treatment specified: oral pan-JAK inhibitor, 5-10 mg twice daily. Collected material from alopecia areata patients comprised lesional scalp punch biopsies and peripheral blood. PBMCs served as the source from which CD4+ and CD8+ T cells were sorted. cDNA prepared by RNA extraction and subsequent reverse transcription served as the template for sequencing. Sequencing was performed with immunoSEQ multiplex PCR; in TCRdb, only in-frame clones are kept and a portion is missing. The sample carries about 170,000 clones, about 54% recorded once. Germline V lookup: CDR1 SGHNT, CDR2 YYREEE (reference sequence). CDR3 length equals 12 residues. Trimming removed 3 bases from V and 3 bases from J, with 7 bases in between. The source of the sample is a study of CD8+ T cells in alopecia areata. Study findings and constraints: It was observed that many expanded lesional clones persisted in scalp and blood during tofacitinib.

The sequenced sample was CD4+ T cells sorted from blood, obtained at week 56, from a patient treated with tofacitinib. The clonotype was recovered from a human donor with alopecia areata. The rearrangement links TRBV5-4 to TRBJ2-7, with D possibly TRBD1 on 5 matching bases. The CDR3 DNA is TGTGCCAGCAGCTACCAGGGCTACGAGCAGTACTTC. Protein product: CASSYQGYEQYF.